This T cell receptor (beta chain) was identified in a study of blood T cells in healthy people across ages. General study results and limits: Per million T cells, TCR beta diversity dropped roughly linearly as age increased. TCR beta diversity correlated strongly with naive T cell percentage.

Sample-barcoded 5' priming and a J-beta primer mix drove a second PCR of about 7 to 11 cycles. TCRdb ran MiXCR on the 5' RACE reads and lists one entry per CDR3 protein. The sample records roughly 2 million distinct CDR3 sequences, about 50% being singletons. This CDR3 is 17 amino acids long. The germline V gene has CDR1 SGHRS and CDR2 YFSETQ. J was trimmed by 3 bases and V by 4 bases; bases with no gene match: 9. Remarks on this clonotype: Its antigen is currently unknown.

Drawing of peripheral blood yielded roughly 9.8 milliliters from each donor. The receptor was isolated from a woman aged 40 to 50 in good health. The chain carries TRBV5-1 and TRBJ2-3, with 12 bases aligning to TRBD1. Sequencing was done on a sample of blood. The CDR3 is CASSGGQGATWTDTQYF. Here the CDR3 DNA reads TGCGCCAGCAGCGGGGGACAGGGGGCTACGTGGACAGATACGCAGTATTTT.